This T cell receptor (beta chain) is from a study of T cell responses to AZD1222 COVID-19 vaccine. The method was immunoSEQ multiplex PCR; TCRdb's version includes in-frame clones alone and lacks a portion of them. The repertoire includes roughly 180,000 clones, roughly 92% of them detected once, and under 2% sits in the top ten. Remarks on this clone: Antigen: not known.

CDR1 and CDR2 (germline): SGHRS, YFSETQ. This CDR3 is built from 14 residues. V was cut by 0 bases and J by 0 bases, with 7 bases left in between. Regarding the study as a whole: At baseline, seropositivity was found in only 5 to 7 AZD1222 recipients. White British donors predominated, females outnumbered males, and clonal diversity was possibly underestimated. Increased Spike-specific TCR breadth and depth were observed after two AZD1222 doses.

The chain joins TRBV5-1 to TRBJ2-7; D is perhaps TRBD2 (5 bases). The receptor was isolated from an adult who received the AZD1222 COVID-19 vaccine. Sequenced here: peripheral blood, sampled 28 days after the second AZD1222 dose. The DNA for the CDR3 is TGCGCCAGCAGCTTGGCTAGCACCTCCTACGAGCAGTACTTC. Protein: CASSLASTSYEQYF.